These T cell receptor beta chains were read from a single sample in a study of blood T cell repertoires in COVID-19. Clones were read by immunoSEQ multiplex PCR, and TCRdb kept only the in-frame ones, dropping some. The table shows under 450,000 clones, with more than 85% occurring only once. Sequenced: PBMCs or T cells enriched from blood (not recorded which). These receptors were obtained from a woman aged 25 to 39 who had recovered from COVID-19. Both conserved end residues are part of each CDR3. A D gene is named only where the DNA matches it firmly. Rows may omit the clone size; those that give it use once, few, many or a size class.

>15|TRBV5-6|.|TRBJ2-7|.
TGTGCCAGCAGCAACTTAGCGGAGATCTCCTACGAGCAGTACTTC
CASSNLAEISYEQYF
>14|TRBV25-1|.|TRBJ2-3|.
TGTGCCAGCAGGGGGGACACGAAGGTATATACGCAGTATTTT
CASRGDTKVYTQYF
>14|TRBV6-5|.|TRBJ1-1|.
TGTGCCAGCAGCCGTAACAGGGATCACACTGAAGCTTTCTTT
CASSRNRDHTEAFF
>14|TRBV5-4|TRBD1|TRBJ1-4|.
TGTGCCAGCAGCCGACAGGGGGCTGTTGAAAAACTGTTTTTT
CASSRQGAVEKLFF
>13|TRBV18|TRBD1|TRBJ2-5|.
TGTGCCAGCTCGGCGGACAGGGTAAAAGGCCAGTACTTC
CASSADRVKGQYF
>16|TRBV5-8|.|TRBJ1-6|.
TGTGCCAGCAGACCAGGGGCTTCCTCCTATAATTCACCCCTCCACTTT
CASRPGASSYNSPLHF
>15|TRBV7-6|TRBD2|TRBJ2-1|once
TGTGCCAGCAGCTTTTCTCGCGGATGGGGGGGTGAGCAGTTCTTC
CASSFSRGWGGEQFF
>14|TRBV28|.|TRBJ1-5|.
TGTGCCAGCAGTTTGGAGGGGAAGTTTCGGCCCCAGCATTTT
CASSLEGKFRPQHF
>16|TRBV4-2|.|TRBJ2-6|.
TGTGCCAGCAGCCCGAACGACAGGAACGGGGCCAACGTCCTGACTTTC
CASSPNDRNGANVLTF
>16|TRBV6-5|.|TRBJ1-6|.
TGTGCCAGCAGTTACGATACAGCTTCCTATAATTCACCCCTCCACTTT
CASSYDTASYNSPLHF
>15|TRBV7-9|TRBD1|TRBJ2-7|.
TGTGCCAGCAGCTTACCCGGACAGGGGGTCTACGAGCAGTACTTC
CASSLPGQGVYEQYF
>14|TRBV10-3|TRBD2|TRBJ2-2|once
TGTGCCATCAGTGAGTCTAGCGGGATGGGGGAGCTGTTTTTT
CAISESSGMGELFF
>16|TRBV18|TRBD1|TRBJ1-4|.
TGTGCCAGCTCACGGGGACAGCCTGCAACTAATGAAAAACTGTTTTTT
CASSRGQPATNEKLFF
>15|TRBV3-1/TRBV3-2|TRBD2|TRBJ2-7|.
TGTGCCAGCCAAGAAGGGCGGGGGGAGACCTACGAGCAGTACTTC
CASQEGRGETYEQYF
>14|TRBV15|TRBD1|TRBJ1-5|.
TGTGCCACCAGCAGAGACCAGGGGACAGTTATCCAGCATTTT
CATSRDQGTVIQHF
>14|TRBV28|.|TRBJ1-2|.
TGTGCCAGCAGTTTGAAGAACAGTGGAAGGGGCTACACCTTC
CASSLKNSGRGYTF
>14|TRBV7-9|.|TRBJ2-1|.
TGTGCCAGCAGCTTAGGCCGGGAGATCGGCGAGCAGTTCTTC
CASSLGREIGEQFF
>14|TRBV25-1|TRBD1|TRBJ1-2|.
TGTGCCAGCAGTGCCGGGACAGGGGTCTATGGCTACACCTTC
CASSAGTGVYGYTF
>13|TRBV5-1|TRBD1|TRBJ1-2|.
TGCGCCAGCAGCGACAGGGTGGACTATGGCTACACCTTC
CASSDRVDYGYTF
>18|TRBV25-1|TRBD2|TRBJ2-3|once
TGTGCCAGCAGTGGCGGACTAGCGGGAGGATCTAGCACAGATACGCAGTATTTT
CASSGGLAGGSSTDTQYF
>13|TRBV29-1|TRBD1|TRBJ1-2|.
TGCAGCGTCCTGACAGGGGTAGACTATGGCTACACCTTC
CSVLTGVDYGYTF
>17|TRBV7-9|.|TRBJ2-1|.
TGTGCCAGCACCACCCCTCAGCGGTCGAGCTCCTACAATGAGCAGTTCTTC
CASTTPQRSSSYNEQFF
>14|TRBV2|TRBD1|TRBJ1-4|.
TGTGCCAGCAGGTCCGGGACAGACAGTGAAAAACTGTTTTTT
CASRSGTDSEKLFF
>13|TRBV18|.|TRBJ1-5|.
TGTGCCAGCCCCCCGGGTCTCTCCCAGCCCCAGCATTTT
CASPPGLSQPQHF
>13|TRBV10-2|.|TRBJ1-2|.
TGCGCCAGCAGTGAGTCCCGTGTCTATGGCTACACCTTC
CASSESRVYGYTF
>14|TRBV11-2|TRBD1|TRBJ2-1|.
TGTGCCAGCAGTACAGGACAGGGTAGGATTGAGCAGTTCTTC
CASSTGQGRIEQFF
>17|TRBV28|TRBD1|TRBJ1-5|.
TGTGCCAGCAGTACCCCCGGACAGGGGTTATGGAATCAGCCCCAGCATTTT
CASSTPGQGLWNQPQHF
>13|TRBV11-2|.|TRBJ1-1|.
TGTGCCAGCAGCTTAGATATGGGGAGCTCCGCTTTCTTT
CASSLDMGSSAFF
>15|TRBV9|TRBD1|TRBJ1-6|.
TGTGCCAGCAGCGTAGGACAGGGGATGTATTCACCCCTCCACTTT
CASSVGQGMYSPLHF
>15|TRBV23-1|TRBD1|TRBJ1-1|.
TGCGCCAGCAGTCACGACAGGGCTTGGGCCACTGAAGCTTTCTTT
CASSHDRAWATEAFF
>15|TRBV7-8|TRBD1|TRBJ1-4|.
TGTGCCAGCAGCGAGCGGACAGGGTTTGGTGTAAAACTGTTTTTT
CASSERTGFGVKLFF
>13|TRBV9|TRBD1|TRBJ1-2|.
TGTGCCAGCAGCTTCGGGACAGGGGCTGGCTACACCTTC
CASSFGTGAGYTF
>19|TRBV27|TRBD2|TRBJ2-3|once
TGTGCCAGCAGTTACTTCGGGACTAGCGGGGGATCTAGCACAGATACGCAGTATTTT
CASSYFGTSGGSSTDTQYF
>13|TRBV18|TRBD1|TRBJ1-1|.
TGTGCCAGCTCACCACCGACAGGGACTGAAGCTTTCTTT
CASSPPTGTEAFF
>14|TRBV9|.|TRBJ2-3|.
TGTGCCAGCAGCGAGGCCGGGGGCACAGATACGCAGTATTTT
CASSEAGGTDTQYF
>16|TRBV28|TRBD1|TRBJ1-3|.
TGTGCCAGCAGTTCGGGACAGGGGTCGTTCGGAAACACCATATATTTT
CASSSGQGSFGNTIYF
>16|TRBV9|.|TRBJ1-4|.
TGTGCCAGCAGCGAAGATTTACAGGGATCAAATGAAAAACTGTTTTTT
CASSEDLQGSNEKLFF
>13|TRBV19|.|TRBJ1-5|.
TGTGCCAGTATGGTTGGGGCCTTTCAGCCCCAGCATTTT
CASMVGAFQPQHF
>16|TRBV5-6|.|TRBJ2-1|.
TGTGCCAGCAGCAGAAATAGCGGTAGAAACTACAATGAGCAGTTCTTC
CASSRNSGRNYNEQFF
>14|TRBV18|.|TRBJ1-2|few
TGTGCCAGCTCGTCCCCAGGGGCCTCCGATGGCTACACCTTC
CASSSPGASDGYTF
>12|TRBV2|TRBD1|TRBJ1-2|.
TGTGCCAGCGTGAGGGACAGGGGTGGCTACACCTTC
CASVRDRGGYTF
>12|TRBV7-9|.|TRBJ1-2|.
TGTGCCAGCAGCTCCTCCGACTATGGCTACACCTTC
CASSSSDYGYTF
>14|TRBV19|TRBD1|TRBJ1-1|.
TGTGCCAGTAAGGGACAGACCCTCAACACTGAAGCTTTCTTT
CASKGQTLNTEAFF
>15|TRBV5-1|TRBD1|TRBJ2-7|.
TGCGCCAGCAGTGGGGGGACAGGGATCTCCTACGAGCAGTACTTC
CASSGGTGISYEQYF
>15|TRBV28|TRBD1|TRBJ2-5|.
TGTGCCAGCACCCTAAACAGGGGCCCCCAAGAGACCCAGTACTTC
CASTLNRGPQETQYF
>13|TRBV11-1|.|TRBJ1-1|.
TGTGCCAGCAGCACAACAACCAACACTGAAGCTTTCTTT
CASSTTTNTEAFF
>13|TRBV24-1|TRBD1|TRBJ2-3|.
TGTGCCTCATCAGGACAGGGCACAGATACGCAGTATTTT
CASSGQGTDTQYF
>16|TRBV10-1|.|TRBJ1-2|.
TGCGCCAGCAGTGTGCAGGGGTCCCAGGATGGCTATGGCTACACCTTC
CASSVQGSQDGYGYTF
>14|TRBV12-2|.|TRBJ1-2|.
TGTGCAAGTCGCTTAGCGCGCCGTAGACTGGGCTACACCTTC
CASRLARRRLGYTF
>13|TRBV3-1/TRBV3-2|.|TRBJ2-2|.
TGTGCCAGCAGCCCCCGGTCCACCGGGGAGCTGTTTTTT
CASSPRSTGELFF
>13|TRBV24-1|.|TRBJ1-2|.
TGTGCCACCAGTGACTTTTTCGGGTCTGGCTACACCTTC
CATSDFFGSGYTF
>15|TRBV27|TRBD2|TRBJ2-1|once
TGTGCCAGCCTAGTCACTGGGGAGGGGTTCAATGAGCAGTTCTTC
CASLVTGEGFNEQFF
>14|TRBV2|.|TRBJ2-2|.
TGTGCCAGCAGCTTTAGGAACGCGGGCGGGGAGCTGTTTTTT
CASSFRNAGGELFF
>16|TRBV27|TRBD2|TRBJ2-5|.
TGTGCCAGCAGTGGGCAGGGACTAGCGGGAGCGAAGACCCAGTACTTC
CASSGQGLAGAKTQYF
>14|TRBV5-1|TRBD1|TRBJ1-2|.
TGCGCCAGCAGGGAACCGGGACAGGGGCGAGGCTACACCTTC
CASREPGQGRGYTF